This TCR beta chain comes out of a study of blood T cell repertoires in COVID-19. The table came from immunoSEQ multiplex PCR; TCRdb's copy has only in-frame clones and leaves some out. This sample has 150,000 to 200,000 clones; over 70% occur once, and the top ten carry 3.6%. Germline CDR1 is LNHDA and CDR2 is SQIVND (reference sequence). Losses at the gene ends were 8 bases for V and 4 bases for J; bases not matched to a gene: 11. This CDR3 is built from 16 residues. Those who participated ranged in age from roughly 18 to 100 years and resided in about two dozen US areas. Which cohort a participant joined came from the clinical history participants gave.

V usage is TRBV19 and J usage is TRBJ1-6; 7 bases align to TRBD1. The sequence came from a woman aged 50 to 60 in a cohort exposed to, infected with or recovered from COVID-19 (not recorded which). What was sequenced was PBMCs or T cells enriched from blood (not recorded which). The CDR3 nucleotides are TGTGCCAGTGGAAGAGACAGGGACATTTATAATTCACCCCTCCACTTT. Translation: CASGRDRDIYNSPLHF. Full variable domain (rest looked up from reference TRBV19 and TRBJ1-6): DGGITQSPKYLFRKEGQNVTLSCEQNLNHDAMYWYRQDPGQGLRLIYYSQIVNDFQKGDIAEGYSVSREKKESFPLTVTSAQKNPTAFYLCASGRDRDIYNSPLHFGNGTRLTVT.